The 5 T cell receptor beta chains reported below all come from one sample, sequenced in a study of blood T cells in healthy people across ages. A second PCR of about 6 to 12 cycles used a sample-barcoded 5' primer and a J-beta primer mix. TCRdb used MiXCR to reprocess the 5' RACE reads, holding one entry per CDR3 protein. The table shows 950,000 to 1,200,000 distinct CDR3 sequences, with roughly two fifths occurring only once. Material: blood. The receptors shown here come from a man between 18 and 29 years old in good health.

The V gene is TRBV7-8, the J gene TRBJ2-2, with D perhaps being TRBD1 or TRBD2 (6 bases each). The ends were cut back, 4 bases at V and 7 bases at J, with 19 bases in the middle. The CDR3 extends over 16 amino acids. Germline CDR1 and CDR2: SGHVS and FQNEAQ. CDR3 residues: CASSSSRSGACGELFF. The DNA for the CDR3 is TGTGCCAGCAGCTCCTCTCGATCGGGGGCATGCGGGGAGCTGTTTTTT.

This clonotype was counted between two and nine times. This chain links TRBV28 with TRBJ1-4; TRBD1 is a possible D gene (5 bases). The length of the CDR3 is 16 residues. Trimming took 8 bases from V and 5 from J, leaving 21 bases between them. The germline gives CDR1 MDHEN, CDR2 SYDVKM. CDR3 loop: CASSDLPGRSNEKLFF. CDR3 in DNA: TGTGCCAGCTCGGACCTTCCGGGACGGAGCAATGAAAAACTGTTTTTT.

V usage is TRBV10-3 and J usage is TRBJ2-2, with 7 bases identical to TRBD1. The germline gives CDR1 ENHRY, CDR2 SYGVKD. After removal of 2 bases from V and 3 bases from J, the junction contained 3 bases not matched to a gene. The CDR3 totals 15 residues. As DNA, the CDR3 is TGTGCCATCAGTGAGGACAGGGCAGACACCGGGGAGCTGTTTTTT. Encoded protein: CAISEDRADTGELFF.

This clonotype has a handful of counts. CDR3 protein: CASSQVGQGLNEQYF. The CDR3 DNA sequence: TGCGCCAGCAGCCAAGTGGGACAGGGACTGAACGAGCAGTACTTC. The genes are TRBV4-1 and TRBJ2-7, with 9 bases that match TRBD1. Unmatched junction bases numbered 6, after V lost 1 base and J lost 5 bases. Germline lookup yields CDR1 MGHRA and CDR2 YSYEKL. There are 15 residues in the CDR3.

This CDR3 is CASSLEEGGWNSPLHF. In nucleotides, the CDR3 is TGTGCCAGCAGCTTAGAGGAGGGGGGATGGAATTCACCCCTCCACTTT. The V and J genes are TRBV7-8 and TRBJ1-6; D might be TRBD1 (6 bases). CDR1 is SGHVS, CDR2 FQNEAQ, per germline. The CDR3 has 16 amino acids. The V and J ends lost 1 base and 7 bases respectively, with 14 bases between them.